This entry features one T cell receptor (beta chain) sequence. Antigen: not known. Repertoires were generated with immunoSEQ multiplex PCR, while TCRdb's copy carries only in-frame clones and drops some. Seen here are over 90,000 clones, approximately 91% observed once, and the top ten hold 5.5% to 6%. This record belongs to a study of identifying expanded T cells in peripheral blood. Study-level results: Clone count variance between approximately 2-week samples rose with total template count.

This TCR came from a person between 18 and 75 years old in good health. The sequenced sample consisted of blood.

DNA of the CDR3: TGTGCCAGTAGTATAGATCCCCTAAAAGATTACCCTTCCTACAATGAGCAGTTCTTC. Translated: CASSIDPLKDYPSYNEQFF. This sequence joins TRBV19 and TRBJ2-1; D gene uncertain. This CDR3 has 19 residues. The V end was cut by 0 bases, the J end by 1 base, with 19 bases between. CDR1 and CDR2 from the germline V gene are LNHDA and SQIVND (reference sequence).